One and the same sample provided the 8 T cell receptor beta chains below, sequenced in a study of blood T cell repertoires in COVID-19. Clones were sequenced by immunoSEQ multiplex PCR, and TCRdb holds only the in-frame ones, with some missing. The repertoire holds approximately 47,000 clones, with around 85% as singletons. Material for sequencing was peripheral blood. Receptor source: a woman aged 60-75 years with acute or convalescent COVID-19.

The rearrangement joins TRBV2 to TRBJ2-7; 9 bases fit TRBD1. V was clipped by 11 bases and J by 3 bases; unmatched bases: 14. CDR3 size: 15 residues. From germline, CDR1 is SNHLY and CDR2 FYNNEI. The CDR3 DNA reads TGTGCCTCAAAAGAAACCGGACAGGGGATCTACGAGCAGTACTTC. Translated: CASKETGQGIYEQYF.

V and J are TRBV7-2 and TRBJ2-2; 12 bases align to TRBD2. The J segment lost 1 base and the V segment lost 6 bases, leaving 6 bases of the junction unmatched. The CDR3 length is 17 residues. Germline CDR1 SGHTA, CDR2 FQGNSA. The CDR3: CASRKPGLAGNTGELFF. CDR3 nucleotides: TGTGCCAGCAGAAAACCGGGACTAGCGGGGAACACCGGGGAGCTGTTTTTT. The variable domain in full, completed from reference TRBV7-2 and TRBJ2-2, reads GAGVSQSPSNKVTEKGKDVELRCDPISGHTALYWYRQSLGQGLEFLIYFQGNSAPDKSGLPSDRFSAERTGGSVSTLTIQRTQQEDSAVYLCASRKPGLAGNTGELFFGEGSRLTVL.

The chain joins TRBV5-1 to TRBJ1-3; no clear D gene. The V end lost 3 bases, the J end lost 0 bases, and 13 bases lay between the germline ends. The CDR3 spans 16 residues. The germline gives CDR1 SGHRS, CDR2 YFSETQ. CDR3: CASSWGDRHSGNTIYF. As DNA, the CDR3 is TGCGCCAGCAGCTGGGGAGACCGACACTCTGGAAACACCATATATTTT.

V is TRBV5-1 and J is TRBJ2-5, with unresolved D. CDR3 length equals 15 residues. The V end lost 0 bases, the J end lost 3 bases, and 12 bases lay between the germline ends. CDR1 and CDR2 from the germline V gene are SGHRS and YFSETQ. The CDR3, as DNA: TGCGCCAGCAGCTTGGCTGGCAGGCTGGAAGAGACCCAGTACTTC. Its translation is CASSLAGRLEETQYF.

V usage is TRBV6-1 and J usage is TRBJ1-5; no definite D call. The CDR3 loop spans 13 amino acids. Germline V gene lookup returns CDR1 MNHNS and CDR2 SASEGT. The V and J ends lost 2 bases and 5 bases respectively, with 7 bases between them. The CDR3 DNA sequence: TGTGCCAGCAGTGAATATGAGGATCAGCCCCAGCATTTT. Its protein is CASSEYEDQPQHF.

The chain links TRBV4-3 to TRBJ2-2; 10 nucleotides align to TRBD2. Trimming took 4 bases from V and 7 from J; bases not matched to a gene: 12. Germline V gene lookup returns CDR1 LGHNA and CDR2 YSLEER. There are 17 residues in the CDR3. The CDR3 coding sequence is TGCGCCAGCAGCCGAAATTTCGGACTAGCGGACAGCGGGGAGCTGTTTTTT. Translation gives CASSRNFGLADSGELFF.

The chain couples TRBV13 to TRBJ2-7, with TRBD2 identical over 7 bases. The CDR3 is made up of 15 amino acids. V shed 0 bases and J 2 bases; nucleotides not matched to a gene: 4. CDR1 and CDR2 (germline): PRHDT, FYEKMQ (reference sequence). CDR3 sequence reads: CASSLGWEGPYEQYF. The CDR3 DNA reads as TGTGCCAGCAGCTTAGGATGGGAGGGGCCCTACGAGCAGTACTTC.

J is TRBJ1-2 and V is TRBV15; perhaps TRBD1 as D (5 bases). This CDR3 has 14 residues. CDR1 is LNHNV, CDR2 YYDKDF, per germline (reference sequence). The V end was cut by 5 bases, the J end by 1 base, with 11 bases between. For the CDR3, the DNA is TGTGCCACCAGCTCTCCCAGGGATAACTATGGCTACACCTTC. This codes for CATSSPRDNYGYTF.